Presented here are 22 T cell receptor beta chains from one specimen sequenced in a study of radiation and T cells in renal cell carcinoma (dated by TCRdb to 2020 to 2021). According to the study, the label for this sample's time point signals: blood 2 weeks post-SBRT. The sample's treatment or condition label, in plain terms: 15 Gy SBRT to primary tumor, nephrectomy 4 weeks later. To prepare the library, the immunoSEQ multiplex PCR assay was applied. In TCRdb, the immuneACCESS table is reduced to in-frame sequences with V and J assigned. These tables do not hold every clone; where another copy was compared, an unresolved V gene accounts for under half, and the others remain unexplained. A total of some 70,000 clones appear in this sample, roughly 80% of them only once. The ten biggest clones cover approximately 5% of the sample. Sequencing used blood, obtained from a patient whose treatment included radiotherapy and nephrectomy. The receptors originated from a man in his fifties or sixties with renal cell carcinoma.

This clone was seen only a few times. The gene calls are TRBV18 and TRBJ2-7; 7 bases fit TRBD2. The V segment lost 3 bases and the J segment 2 bases; nucleotides outside the gene matches: 1. The CDR3 is 13 amino acids. Germline V gene lookup returns CDR1 KGHSH and CDR2 LQKENI. This CDR3 reads CASSPAGAYEQYF. The CDR3 bases are TGTGCCAGCTCACCTGCGGGAGCCTACGAGCAGTACTTC.

J is TRBJ1-1 and V is TRBV27, with D possibly TRBD1 on 5 matching bases. Germline V gives CDR1 MNHEY, CDR2 SMNVEV (reference sequence). V was shortened by 6 bases and J by 6 bases, with 17 bases between the two germline ends. This CDR3 comprises 14 residues. CDR3 loop: CASRTWDRQAEAFF. CDR3 DNA: TGTGCCAGCAGGACTTGGGACCGGCAAGCTGAAGCTTTCTTT.

This chain links TRBV18 with TRBJ2-3, with D perhaps TRBD1 (5 bases). CDR3 size: 17 residues. V lost 0 bases, J lost 0 bases, and 13 bases lay in between. CDR1 and CDR2 from the germline V gene are KGHSH and LQKENI. CDR3 bases: TGTGCCAGCTCACCACCTATCACAGGCCTTAGCACAGATACGCAGTATTTT. Amino acid sequence: CASSPPITGLSTDTQYF.

The table lists this clone with a few counts. V gene TRBV23-1 combines with J gene TRBJ2-1; 8 bases are a match to TRBD1. TRBV23-1 is known as an ORF, though its function is uncertain. V lost 11 bases and J lost 5; bases outside the gene matches: 8. CDR3 length: 13 residues. The CDR3, as DNA: TGCGCCCCAGGACAGGGAGTGGACAATGAGCAGTTCTTC. This translates into CAPGQGVDNEQFF.

This chain connects TRBV28 to TRBJ1-1; TRBD1 agrees at 8 bases. Per the germline V gene, CDR1 is MDHEN and CDR2 is SYDVKM. This CDR3 has 13 amino acids. V gave up 4 bases and J gave up 7 bases; unmatched junction bases: 5. CDR3 in DNA: TGTGCCAGCAGTTGGACAGGGAGAGATGAAGCTTTCTTT. Amino acid sequence: CASSWTGRDEAFF.

The J gene is TRBJ2-2, the V gene TRBV5-1, with 7 bases matching TRBD1. The CDR3 covers 17 residues. With 0 bases clipped from V and 1 base from J, the junction kept 6 bases outside the gene matches. Germline CDR1 SGHRS, CDR2 YFSETQ. The CDR3 DNA sequence: TGCGCCAGCAGCTTGGACTACGGGACAGTGAACACCGGGGAGCTGTTTTTT. Translated: CASSLDYGTVNTGELFF.

This chain connects TRBV7-3 to TRBJ2-1; perhaps TRBD2 as D (6 bases). The CDR3 contains 15 residues. V was clipped by 5 bases and J by 6 bases, with 17 bases between them. Germline V lookup: CDR1 SGHTA, CDR2 FQGTGA. CDR3: CASSPKEGLVNEQFF. Written as DNA, the CDR3 is TGTGCCAGCAGCCCGAAGGAGGGGTTGGTCAATGAGCAGTTCTTC.

J is TRBJ2-5 and V is TRBV28; maybe TRBD2 (6 bases). The CDR3 sequence is 12 residues long. From germline, CDR1 is MDHEN and CDR2 SYDVKM. Trimming pared 8 bases from V and 5 bases from J, leaving 12 bases between. The CDR3, as DNA: TGTGCCAGCGACGGGGGTTTGGAGACCCAGTACTTC. It codes for CASDGGLETQYF.

The V and J genes are TRBV5-1 and TRBJ2-2; weak D call: TRBD1 (6 bases). V was clipped by 4 bases and J by 5 bases, with 18 bases between them. CDR1 is SGHRS and CDR2 is YFSETQ in the germline V gene. CDR3 length equals 16 residues. This chain's CDR3 is CASSPGQWLGTGELFF. CDR3 nucleotide sequence: TGCGCCAGCAGCCCCGGACAGTGGTTAGGGACCGGGGAGCTGTTTTTT.

The chain carries TRBV4-1 and TRBJ2-7; D is tentatively TRBD1 or TRBD2 (6 bases each). V gave up 4 bases and J gave up 4 bases, with 20 bases separating them. This CDR3 is 16 amino acids long. Germline V gene lookup returns CDR1 MGHRA and CDR2 YSYEKL. CDR3 sequence (DNA): TGCGCCAGCAGCCGGTCAGGCTCGGGGGACAATTACGAGCAGTACTTC. Translation: CASSRSGSGDNYEQYF.

The gene calls are TRBV27 and TRBJ2-3, with 7 positions matching TRBD1. In germline, CDR1 is MNHEY, CDR2 SMNVEV (reference sequence). This CDR3 is 15 amino acids long. The V gene end was trimmed by 3 bases and the J gene end by 3 bases; junction bases not matched to a gene: 6. CDR3 protein: CASSLGRGMTDTQYF. The CDR3 DNA follows: TGTGCCAGCAGTTTGGGCAGGGGGATGACAGATACGCAGTATTTT.

The chain is built from TRBV28 and TRBJ1-4; 10 bases align to TRBD1. There are 16 residues in the CDR3. Looked up from germline, CDR1 is MDHEN and CDR2 is SYDVKM. Germline trimming cut 5 bases from V and 8 bases from J; bases unmatched to any gene: 11. CDR3 sequence (DNA): TGTGCCAGCAGTCTGGACAGGGGGTTGATTAGGGAAAAACTGTTTTTT. Translating gives CASSLDRGLIREKLFF.

The chain links TRBV5-6 to TRBJ1-1; D might be TRBD1 (5 bases). The germline V gene encodes CDR1 SGHDT and CDR2 YYEEEE. V gave up 3 bases and J gave up 7 bases, with 31 bases separating them. This CDR3 region has 19 residues. CDR3 in DNA: TGTGCCAGCAGCTGGTTAAACTACTTGGGGGAATTATCAGTAGGTGAAGCTTTCTTT. Translating it yields CASSWLNYLGELSVGEAFF.

The chain carries TRBV11-2 and TRBJ1-1; 7 bases are shared with TRBD1. Germline lookup yields CDR1 SGHAT and CDR2 FQNNGV. V shed 5 bases, J shed 4 bases, and the junction held 4 bases outside the gene matches. The CDR3 has 13 amino acids. The CDR3 loop reads CASSQGGFTEAFF. CDR3 bases: TGTGCCAGCAGCCAGGGGGGTTTCACTGAAGCTTTCTTT.

This chain links TRBV15 with TRBJ2-6, with D hard to call. Germline CDR1 is LNHNV and CDR2 is YYDKDF (reference sequence). The CDR3 length is 15 residues. Trimming took off 3 bases at V and 2 bases at J, with 8 bases between the two ends. CDR3 sequence reads: CATSSLGPGANVLTF. The CDR3 DNA follows: TGTGCCACCAGCAGCCTAGGGCCTGGGGCCAACGTCCTGACTTTC.

This clone appeared a few times. The chain combines TRBV19 with TRBJ2-1; D remains unclear. The germline CDR1 and CDR2 sequences are LNHDA and SQIVND (reference sequence). This CDR3 is built from 14 residues. V was shortened by 5 bases and J by 4 bases, with 12 bases between the two germline ends. CDR3 nucleotides: TGTGCCAGTAGTTCAAGGACCACATACAATGAGCAGTTCTTC. Translated, it gives CASSSRTTYNEQFF.

The genes are TRBV4-1 and TRBJ2-1; either TRBD1 or TRBD2 may fit D (5 bases each). Trimming left V 0 bases short and J 4 bases short, with 7 bases between. Germline CDR1 MGHRA, CDR2 YSYEKL. The CDR3 is made up of 14 amino acids. The CDR3, as DNA: TGCGCCAGCAGCCAAGAAGGGGAGTACAATGAGCAGTTCTTC. This codes for CASSQEGEYNEQFF.

The chain couples TRBV5-1 to TRBJ2-3, with D perhaps matching TRBD2 (6 bases). In germline, CDR1 is SGHRS, CDR2 YFSETQ. V was clipped by 4 bases and J by 0 bases, with 12 bases between them. The CDR3 is 15 amino acids. CDR3: CASSPRTTSTDTQYF. As DNA, the CDR3 is TGCGCCAGCAGCCCCCGGACTACCAGCACAGATACGCAGTATTTT.

The rearrangement uses TRBV7-8 and TRBJ2-1; 12 bases fit TRBD2. Unmatched junction bases numbered 8, after V lost 5 bases and J lost 9 bases. The germline gives CDR1 SGHVS, CDR2 FQNEAQ. This CDR3 region has 15 residues. The CDR3 DNA reads TGTGCCAGCAGCGAGACTAGCGGGAGTGGTGGTGAGCAGTTCTTC. Translated: CASSETSGSGGEQFF.

CDR3 sequence reads: CASSNAGQGLGNTIYF. Written as DNA, the CDR3 is TGTGCCAGTAGTAACGCAGGACAGGGCCTCGGAAACACCATATATTTT. V is TRBV19 and J is TRBJ1-3; 8 positions match TRBD1. CDR1 and CDR2 from the germline V gene are LNHDA and SQIVND (reference sequence). V dropped 4 bases and J dropped 4; count of bases not matched to a gene: 9. The CDR3 length is 16 residues.

This clone was seen only once. The chain recombines TRBV18 with TRBJ2-7; D is unresolved. Trimming shortened V by 2 bases and J by 4 bases, and 12 bases separated the two germline ends. Per germline, CDR1 KGHSH and CDR2 LQKENI. The CDR3 covers 14 residues. CDR3 region: CASSPDPEVYEQYF. For the CDR3, the DNA is TGTGCCAGCTCACCAGACCCCGAGGTATACGAGCAGTACTTC.

In DNA form, the CDR3 reads TGTGCCAGCAGGTCCCTGCTGGACCGCTCTGGGGCCAACGTCCTGACTTTC. It encodes CASRSLLDRSGANVLTF. The chain recombines TRBV4-2 with TRBJ2-6, with D unclear. Germline-derived CDR1 and CDR2 are LGHNA and YNFKEQ. Trimming removed 6 bases at V and 0 bases at J, with 15 bases between. CDR3 length equals 17 residues.